This T cell receptor (beta chain) emerged from a study of blood T cell repertoires in COVID-19 (dated by TCRdb to the early 2020s). About the full investigation: The collaborator samples originated in the United States, Italy and Spain and spanned the acute and convalescent phases of COVID-19. Deeply sampled blood TCRbeta repertoires from subjects exposed to, actively infected with, or recovered from COVID-19 were included in the dataset. HLA class I and class II types, where available, came from metadata supplied by the sample provider rather than from assay-based typing. The samples were drawn from the first 160 participants of the ongoing ImmuneRACE study and from 950 to 1,500 subjects provided by 6 global collaborators. The repertoires were released in a freely available public database intended as a resource for research on the immune response to SARS-CoV-2. The prospective study material was composed of cDNA or gDNA derived from T cells, B-cell-depleted T cells, or PBMCs. A de-identified subject ID, COVID-19 status, age in years and sex were almost always included in the sample metadata. Findings and caveats that apply to the study as a whole: How much clinical and demographic metadata was included differed by source and by participant, and the metadata was provided uncurated.

Collaborating institutions collected whole blood in K2EDTA tubes following their own protocols. For TCRbeta analysis, collaborator samples were shipped as frozen whole blood, as isolated PBMCs, or as DNA extracted from either sample type. The cysteine opens and the phenylalanine closes a CDR3 of 13 amino acids. Kept here is only the CDR3 DNA, which spans 39 bases and is read in frame from base 1. The germline ends are 10 bases apart after V is trimmed by 0 bases and J by 10 bases. Reading the germline V gene gives CDR1 SGHAT and CDR2 FQNNGV. TCRbeta CDR3 regions were amplified from genomic DNA using the immunoSEQ Assay, a bias-controlled multiplex PCR. On the study's bioinformatics: Nucleated cell counts per sample were estimated from amplification of reference gene primers within the assay. Sequence reads were collapsed and filtered to measure the absolute abundance of every unique TCRbeta CDR3 rearrangement. For each sample, productive Simpson clonality was calculated by taking the square root of Simpson's diversity index across productive rearrangements. TCRdb mirrors the immuneACCESS table, restricted to in-frame sequences. Some clones are absent from its copies; in checked studies, under half trace to an unresolved V gene, and the reason for the others is unknown. The DNA gave D and trimming, while V, J and clone size come from that table. For this sample the table gives around 170,000 clones, of which 80% to 90% were detected only once. The top ten clonotypes cover about 3% of the sample.

In the case of this clone: Its antigen target is currently unknown. Per-base quality was not reported, and no clone a single base away is much larger than it.

This clonotype was sampled from a man between 60 and 75 years old with acute or convalescent COVID-19. The material sequenced was peripheral blood. The chain joins TRBV11-2 to TRBJ2-1, and the D gene may be TRBD2, 5 bases matching. The nucleotides are TGTGCCAGCAGCTTAGAGACTATTAACGAGCAGTTCTTC. Its product reads: CASSLETINEQFF. Full variable domain (CDR3 extended with the reference TRBV11-2 and TRBJ2-1 proteins): EAGVAQSPRYKIIEKRQSVAFWCNPISGHATLYWYQQILGQGPKLLIQFQNNGVVDDSQLPKDRFSAERLKGVDSTLKIQPAKLEDSAVYLCASSLETINEQFFGPGTRLTVL.